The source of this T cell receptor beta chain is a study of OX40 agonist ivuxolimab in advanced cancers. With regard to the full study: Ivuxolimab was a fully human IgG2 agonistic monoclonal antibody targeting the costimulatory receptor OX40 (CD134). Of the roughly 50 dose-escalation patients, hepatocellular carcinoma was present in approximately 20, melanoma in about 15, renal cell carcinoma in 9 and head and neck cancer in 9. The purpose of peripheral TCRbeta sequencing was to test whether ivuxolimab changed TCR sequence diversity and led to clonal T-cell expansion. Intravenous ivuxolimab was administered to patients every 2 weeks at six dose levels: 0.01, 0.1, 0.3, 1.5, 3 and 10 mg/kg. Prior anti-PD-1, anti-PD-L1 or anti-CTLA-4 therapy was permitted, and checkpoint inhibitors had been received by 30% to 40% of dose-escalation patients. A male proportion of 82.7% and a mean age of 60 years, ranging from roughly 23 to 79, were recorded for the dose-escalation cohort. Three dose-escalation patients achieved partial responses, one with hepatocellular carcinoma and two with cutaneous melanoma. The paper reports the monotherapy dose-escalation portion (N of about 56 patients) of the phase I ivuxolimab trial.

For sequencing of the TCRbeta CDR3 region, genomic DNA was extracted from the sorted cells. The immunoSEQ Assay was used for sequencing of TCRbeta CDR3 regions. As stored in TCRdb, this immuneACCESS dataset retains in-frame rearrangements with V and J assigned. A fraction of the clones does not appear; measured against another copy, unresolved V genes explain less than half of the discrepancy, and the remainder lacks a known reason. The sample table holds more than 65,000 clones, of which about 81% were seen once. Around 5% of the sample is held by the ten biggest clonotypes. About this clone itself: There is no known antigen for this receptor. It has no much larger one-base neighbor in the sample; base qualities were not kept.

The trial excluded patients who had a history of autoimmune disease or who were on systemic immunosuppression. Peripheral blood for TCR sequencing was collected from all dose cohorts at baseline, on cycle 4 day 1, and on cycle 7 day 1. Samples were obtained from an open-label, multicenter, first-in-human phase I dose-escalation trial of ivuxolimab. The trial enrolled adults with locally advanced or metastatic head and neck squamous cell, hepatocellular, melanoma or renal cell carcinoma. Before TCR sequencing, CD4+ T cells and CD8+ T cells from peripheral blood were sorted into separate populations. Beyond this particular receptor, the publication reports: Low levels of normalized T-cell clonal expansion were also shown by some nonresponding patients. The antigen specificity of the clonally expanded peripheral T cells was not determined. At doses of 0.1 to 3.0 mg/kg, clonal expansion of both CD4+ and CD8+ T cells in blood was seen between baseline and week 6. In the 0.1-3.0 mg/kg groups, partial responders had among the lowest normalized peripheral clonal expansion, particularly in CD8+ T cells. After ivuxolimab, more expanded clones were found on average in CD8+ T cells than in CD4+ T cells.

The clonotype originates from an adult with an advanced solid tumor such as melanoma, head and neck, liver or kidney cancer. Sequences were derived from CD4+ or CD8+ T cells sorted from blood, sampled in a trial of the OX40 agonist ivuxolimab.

This receptor carries the CDR3 CASSLSGTGLNYGYTF. The DNA sequence is TGTGCCAGCAGCTTGTCAGGGACAGGGCTTAACTATGGCTACACCTTC. The chain was built from TRBV7-2 and TRBJ1-2; TRBD1 aligns with 9 central bases. V trim: 3 bases; J trim: 1 base; unmatched bases: 6. CDR1 SGHTA and CDR2 FQGNSA are derived from the germline V gene. From the cysteine up to the phenylalanine, the CDR3 has a length of 16 residues. The DNA shown is the 48-base CDR3, in frame from base 1.